This T cell receptor (beta chain) derives from a study of OX40 agonist ivuxolimab in advanced cancers. Study details: Patients were dosed intravenously with ivuxolimab at 0.01 to 10 mg/kg every 2 weeks. Patients receiving dose escalation had hepatocellular carcinoma, melanoma, renal cell or head and neck cancer. Three partial responders included one hepatocellular carcinoma patient and two cutaneous melanoma patients. Points from the study as a whole: Averaging showed that CD8+ T cells had more expanded clones than CD4+ did.

Germline CDR1 and CDR2: LNHNV and YYDKDF (reference sequence). The CDR3 is 12 amino acids. V shed 5 bases and J shed 1 base, with 5 bases lying between them. Of note for this clone: No antigen is known for it.

The assay was immunoSEQ multiplex PCR, and TCRdb's table has in-frame clones only and misses some. The repertoire holds about 73,000 clones, with more than 90% as singletons. This clonotype was sampled from an adult with an advanced solid tumor such as melanoma, head and neck, liver or kidney cancer. The sample consisted of CD4+ or CD8+ T cells sorted from blood, taken in a trial of the OX40 agonist ivuxolimab. This sequence joins TRBV15 and TRBJ1-1; D uncertain. As DNA, the CDR3 is TGTGCCACCAGCCCAAAGAACACTGAAGCTTTCTTT. It yields the protein CATSPKNTEAFF.